These T cell receptor beta chains were read from a single sample in a study of early T cells in non-severe SARS-CoV-2 infection. TCRdb ran MiXCR on the 5' RACE reads and lists one entry per CDR3 protein. Found here are some 50,000 distinct CDR3 sequences, roughly 9% of them singletons; the top ten hold 3.9%. The source material was whole blood, sampled at baseline. These receptor sequences come from an adult who was a healthcare worker with PCR-confirmed SARS-CoV-2 infection or an uninfected control (not recorded which). Both conserved end residues are trimmed from each CDR3. Fields, in order: CDR3 length, V gene, D gene, J gene, clone size, CDR3 protein. A D gene is named only where the DNA matches it firmly. Clone size appears in some rows only: once, few, many, or a class for an expanded clone.

>16|TRBV1|NA|TRBJ2-1|many
TSSPPKAAGGPYNEQF
>14|TRBV23-1|NA|TRBJ2-7|few
ASSQLPGRRAYEQY
>13|TRBV27|TRBD1|TRBJ2-7|many
ASSPFRQGSYEQY
>15|TRBV20-1|TRBD1|TRBJ1-6|few
SARDIQGASGLTPLH
>14|TRBV19|NA|TRBJ1-1|many
ASSHDGRTMNTEAF
>18|TRBV4-1|TRBD1|TRBJ2-7|many
ASSQATGQGGYFPYYEQY
>12|TRBV7-3|TRBD1|TRBJ1-2|few
ASSPSNRGGGYT
>9|TRBV20-1|NA|TRBJ2-1|NA
SARTDREQF
>13|TRBV27|TRBD1|TRBJ2-7|few
ASSLKDRSSYEQY
>16|TRBV7-2|TRBD1|TRBJ1-2|NA
ASSLMGQGIGVSYGYT
>14|TRBV20-1|NA|TRBJ2-1|few
SARDGASARPNEQF
>11|TRBV7-2|NA|TRBJ1-1|few
ASSLSLNTEAF
>13|TRBV12-3/TRBV12-4|NA|TRBJ1-2|NA
ASSLSPRVSDGYT
>13|TRBV6-5|NA|TRBJ1-5|many
ASSYSAVFGQPQH
>13|TRBV28|NA|TRBJ2-1|many
ASSLGAGTYNEQF
>11|TRBV12-3/TRBV12-4|NA|TRBJ2-7|few
ASSTGQYYEQY
>13|TRBV10-3|NA|TRBJ2-1|many
AISRGATSYNEQF
>9|TRBV2|NA|TRBJ2-3|few
ASTYTDTQY
>11|TRBV6-1|NA|TRBJ2-1|NA
ASSLTARVEQF
>10|TRBV29-1|TRBD1|TRBJ1-2|many
SGGQWPQGYT
>11|TRBV5-1|NA|TRBJ1-5|few
ASSTGPNQPQH
>11|TRBV7-6|NA|TRBJ1-1|many
ASSPRLSTEAF